The TCR beta chain described here comes from a study of blood T cell repertoires in COVID-19. Among Cohort 3 donors, those recovered had two negative PCRs, clearance, or symptom resolution. The CDR3 totals 14 residues. Germline V gives CDR1 SGHRS, CDR2 YFSETQ. Trimming left V 7 bases short and J 0 bases short, with 14 bases between. Here immunoSEQ multiplex PCR was the method, and the copy in TCRdb shows in-frame clones only, minus some. The sample carries about 350,000 clones, less than 90% recorded once. Material: PBMCs or T cells enriched from blood (not recorded which). The TCR was taken from a woman between 25 and 40 years old who had recovered from COVID-19. The chain uses TRBV5-1 and TRBJ2-7; D unclear. The CDR3 DNA sequence: TGCGCCAGCCGAGGCTCCACCAACTCCTACGAGCAGTACTTC. This gives the protein CASRGSTNSYEQYF.